This record concerns one T cell receptor beta chain sequence. This clonotype was seen many times. No cognate antigen has been identified for it. The record has no base qualities; no much larger clone is one base away. The V and J ends are trimmed by 10 bases and 10 bases, leaving 17 bases between them. The germline V gene yields MNHNS for CDR1 and SASEGT for CDR2. Measured from the cysteine to the phenylalanine, the CDR3 is 13 residues long. Only the CDR3 region is kept as DNA, spanning 39 bases read in frame from base 1. The sample comes from a study of T-cell reconstitution after alpha-beta-depleted transplantation in children (dated by TCRdb to between 2015 and 2016). Broadly, across the study: T-cell immune reconstitution after TCRalphabeta/CD19-depleted allogeneic hematopoietic cell transplantation in children was quantitatively tracked in the study by means of TCR repertoire profiling. The study at large found these results: The frequencies of hyperexpanded clones fell over the following months, and after one year, T-cell counts and TCRbeta diversity were mostly attributed to newly produced T cells. Apparently early alphabetaT-cell count recovery about two months after transplant reportedly relied on only several hundred rapidly expanded clones derived from non-depleted graft cells. The high TCRbeta diversity at day 60 in some patients was ascribed to recipient T cells and intrathymic progenitors that had survived conditioning.

Library preparation used PCR. The sequencer listed for this sample is Illumina HiSeq 2500. TCR libraries were prepared with molecular barcoding, using unique molecular identifiers to normalize TCRbeta repertoire quantification. Clones were called with MiXCR by TCRdb after fastp trimmed the public reads at Q25, and only in-frame beta chains were retained. Entries that share a CDR3 protein sequence are merged under the most common genes and DNA. The sample yields hundreds of thousands of distinct CDR3 sequences; about an eighth were counted once. In total, the top ten clones hold 0.79% of the sample. The sample's treatment or condition label, decoded: allogeneic hematopoietic cell transplantation with graft depleted of TCRalphabeta T cells and CD19 B cells. The transplant recipients were children given TCRalphabeta/CD19-depleted allogeneic hematopoietic cell grafts.

This TCR was sampled from a girl aged 2-15 years with congenital amegakaryocytic thrombocytopenia, due to receive a stem cell transplant. Sample: PBMCs, taken before TCRalphabeta/CD19-depleted stem cell transplant. This receptor chain uses TRBV6-1 and TRBJ1-6; no D gene can be assigned with confidence. The sequence in DNA is TGTGCCACCTATGCGGACTCCATATCACCCCTCCACTTT. Its amino acids are CATYADSISPLHF.